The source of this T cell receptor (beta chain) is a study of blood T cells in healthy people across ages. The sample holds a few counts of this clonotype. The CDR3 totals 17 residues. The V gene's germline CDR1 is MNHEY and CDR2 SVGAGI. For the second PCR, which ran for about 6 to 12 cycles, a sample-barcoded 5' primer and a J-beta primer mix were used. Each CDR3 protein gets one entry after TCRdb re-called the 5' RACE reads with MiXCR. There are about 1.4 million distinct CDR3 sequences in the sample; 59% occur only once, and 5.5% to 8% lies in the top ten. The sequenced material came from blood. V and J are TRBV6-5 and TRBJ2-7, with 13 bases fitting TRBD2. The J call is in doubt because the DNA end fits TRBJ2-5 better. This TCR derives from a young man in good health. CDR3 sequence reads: CASSSSGTSGVVETQYF. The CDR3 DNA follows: TGTGCCAGCAGTTCCTCCGGGACTAGCGGGGTGGTGGAGACCCAGTACTTC.